This entry lists 17 T cell receptor beta chains sequenced from one sample in a study of blood T cell repertoires in COVID-19. Sequencing was performed with immunoSEQ multiplex PCR; in TCRdb, only in-frame clones are kept and a portion is missing. The repertoire holds hundreds of thousands of clones, with 65% to 90% as singletons. The sample consisted of peripheral blood. The receptors were gathered from a woman aged 70-85 years with acute or convalescent COVID-19.

This clone was recorded once. V is TRBV28 and J is TRBJ1-2; no clear D gene. CDR1 and CDR2 (germline): MDHEN, SYDVKM. CDR3 size: 15 residues. The V end was cut by 10 bases, the J end by 2 bases, with 20 bases between. The CDR3: CATKPSDILNYGYTF. CDR3 bases: TGTGCCACCAAACCCTCCGACATCCTGAACTATGGCTACACCTTC.

The chain employs TRBV2 and TRBJ2-7; a possible D gene is TRBD2 (6 bases). Per germline, CDR1 SNHLY and CDR2 FYNNEI. CDR3 length: 12 residues. V lost 8 bases and J 4 bases, leaving 12 bases between the germline ends. The CDR3 nucleotides read TGTGCCAGCCGACTACTAGCATACGAGCAGTACTTC. Its translation: CASRLLAYEQYF.

The chain employs TRBV6-5 and TRBJ2-1; D possibly corresponds to TRBD2 (6 bases). The V end was cut by 6 bases, the J end by 8 bases, with 17 bases between. In germline, CDR1 is MNHEY, CDR2 SVGAGI. The CDR3 contains 14 residues. The CDR3 sequence is CASSSGLATYEQFF. As DNA, the CDR3 is TGTGCCAGCAGCTCGGGACTGGCAACCTATGAGCAGTTCTTC.

The chain has TRBV15 and TRBJ1-6; tentative D call: TRBD1 (5 bases). Per germline, CDR1 LNHNV and CDR2 YYDKDF (reference sequence). Deletions cut 7 bases from V and 4 bases from J, with 8 bases between. The CDR3 consists of 13 residues. The CDR3 is CATNRGYNSPLHF. The CDR3 DNA sequence: TGTGCCACCAATAGGGGATATAATTCACCCCTCCACTTT.

This chain links TRBV7-8 with TRBJ1-1; 7 nucleotides agree with TRBD1. Losses at the gene ends were 1 base for V and 7 bases for J; bases not matched to a gene: 6. The CDR3 contains 14 residues. From germline, CDR1 is SGHVS and CDR2 FQNEAQ. The CDR3 bases are TGTGCCAGCAGCTTAGGGGGGACAGCTTTTGAAGCTTTCTTT. Protein sequence: CASSLGGTAFEAFF.

The V call is TRBV4-1, the J call TRBJ1-4; D remains ambiguous. Germline assignment: CDR1 MGHRA and CDR2 YSYEKL. Trimming left V 3 bases short and J 8 bases short, with 10 bases between. There are 13 residues in the CDR3. CDR3 coding DNA: TGCGCCAGCAGCCACGGACGGGGAGAAAAACTGTTTTTT. This sequence encodes CASSHGRGEKLFF.

This clone was seen just once. V is TRBV11-2 and J is TRBJ1-2; D is uncertain. This CDR3 is built from 13 residues. Per the germline V gene, CDR1 is SGHAT and CDR2 is FQNNGV. The V gene lost 3 bases and the J gene lost 3 bases, with 8 bases spanning the gap. The CDR3 spells CASSFTPDYGYTF. Here the CDR3 DNA reads TGTGCCAGCAGCTTCACACCAGACTATGGCTACACCTTC.

The chain uses TRBV5-4 and TRBJ1-2; D may be TRBD1 (6 bases). In germline, CDR1 is SGHNT, CDR2 YYREEE (reference sequence). The CDR3 has 16 residues. V was trimmed by 0 bases and J by 0 bases, leaving 12 bases between them. The CDR3 loop reads CASSLAGALSNYGYTF. CDR3 sequence (DNA): TGTGCCAGCAGCTTGGCAGGGGCGCTCTCTAACTATGGCTACACCTTC.

The gene calls are TRBV6-1 and TRBJ1-5; tentatively, D is TRBD1 (6 bases). This CDR3 spans 16 amino acids. The V end lost 2 bases, the J end lost 0 bases, and 11 bases lay between the germline ends. Germline-derived CDR1 and CDR2 are MNHNS and SASEGT. The CDR3 DNA reads TGTGCCAGCAGTGAACACAGGGCCCGTAGCAATCAGCCCCAGCATTTT. Its translation is CASSEHRARSNQPQHF.

This clone was recorded only once. The rearrangement uses TRBV29-1 and TRBJ1-2, with 8 bases lining up with TRBD1. Germline CDR1 and CDR2: SQVTM and ANQGSEA. This CDR3 region has 12 residues. The V gene end was trimmed by 6 bases and the J gene end by 7 bases; junction bases not matched to a gene: 7. CDR3 sequence: CSVVTGASGYTF. As DNA, the CDR3 is TGCAGCGTGGTGACAGGGGCTAGTGGCTACACCTTC.

V gene TRBV4-3 combines with J gene TRBJ1-1; 7 bases line up with TRBD1. The CDR3 is 14 amino acids. Trimming removed 3 bases from V and 1 base from J; junction bases left unmatched: 2. Germline-derived CDR1 and CDR2 are LGHNA and YSLEER. This CDR3 is CASSQRGQNTEAFF. CDR3 DNA sequence: TGCGCCAGCAGCCAGAGGGGGCAGAACACTGAAGCTTTCTTT.

CDR3 region: CASRAFGANVLTF. The DNA of the CDR3 is TGTGCCAGCAGAGCCTTTGGGGCCAACGTCCTGACTTTC. The chain recombines TRBV6-5 with TRBJ2-6; D is undetermined. Germline lookup yields CDR1 MNHEY and CDR2 SVGAGI. Trimming shortened V by 6 bases and J by 3 bases, and 6 bases separated the two germline ends. This CDR3 region has 13 residues.

J is TRBJ2-3 and V is TRBV19; a possible D gene is TRBD2 (5 bases). This CDR3 contains 16 residues. V was pared by 7 bases and J by 0 bases, with 17 bases between. Germline V gene sequence: CDR1 LNHDA, CDR2 SQIVND (reference sequence). CDR3 nucleotide sequence: TGTGCCAGTACCCCACTGGACTCAACTAGCACAGATACGCAGTATTTT. Protein: CASTPLDSTSTDTQYF.

This clone occurred a few times. The genes are TRBV3-1 (or the pseudogene TRBV3-2) and TRBJ1-2; TRBD1 agrees at 11 bases. The CDR3 is 14 residues long. Germline CDR1 and CDR2: LGHDT and YNNKEL (reference sequence). Trimming cost V 2 bases and J 7 bases; bases outside gene matches: 3. This CDR3 reads CASSQWTGGGGYTF. In DNA, the CDR3 is TGTGCCAGCAGCCAATGGACAGGGGGCGGTGGCTACACCTTC.

This clone was observed once. J is TRBJ2-5 and V is TRBV7-2; TRBD2 is a possible D gene (7 bases). Between the trimmed V and J ends, which lost 1 base and 5 bases, there was a span of 17 bases. Germline-derived CDR1 and CDR2 are SGHTA and FQGNSA. The CDR3 is 16 residues long. DNA for the CDR3: TGTGCCAGCAGCTTAGGGGTGCCAGGGGAGGGGGAGACCCAGTACTTC. This codes for CASSLGVPGEGETQYF.

This chain joins TRBV5-1 and TRBJ2-1; 8 bases are a match to TRBD2. V lost 0 bases to trimming and J lost 2 bases; unmatched junction nucleotides: 4. Germline loops: CDR1 SGHRS, CDR2 YFSETQ. The CDR3 loop spans 16 amino acids. The DNA for the CDR3 is TGCGCCAGCAGCTTGGCCGGCGGGGGGCCCTACAATGAGCAGTTCTTC. Translated, it gives CASSLAGGGPYNEQFF.

The gene calls are TRBV19 and TRBJ2-5, with 9 bases that match TRBD2. Trimming removed 6 bases from V and 4 bases from J; junction bases left unmatched: 9. The CDR3 is 15 amino acids. Germline V gene lookup returns CDR1 LNHDA and CDR2 SQIVND (reference sequence). CDR3 coding DNA: TGTGCCAGTAGACAGCGGGGGGCCCCCCCAGAGACCCAGTACTTC. It encodes CASRQRGAPPETQYF.